This T cell receptor beta chain was identified in a study of T cell responses to AZD1222 COVID-19 vaccine. Study-level background: Second-dose timings of about 4 or about 12 weeks were pooled.

Germline loops: CDR1 LGHNA, CDR2 YNFKEQ. CDR3 size: 15 residues. V shed 2 bases and J shed 2 bases, with 12 bases lying between them. For this clone: Antigen unknown.

Clones were read by immunoSEQ multiplex PCR, and TCRdb kept only the in-frame ones, dropping some. The table lists about 110,000 clones, roughly 80% of them singletons, with roughly 10% in the top ten. Study findings and constraints: Following two doses of AZD1222, Spike-specific TCR breadth and depth rose. Epitopes outside B.1.351 and B.1.1.7 mutated regions reportedly drew nearly half of spike TCRs.

This TCR was sampled from an adult in good health. Sequencing was performed on peripheral blood, taken on day 0 of AZD1222 vaccination. The V and J genes are TRBV4-2 and TRBJ2-5; maybe TRBD1 (5 bases). CDR3 sequence: CASSQLVDKQETQYF. The CDR3 nucleotides are TGTGCCAGCAGCCAACTTGTGGACAAACAAGAGACCCAGTACTTC.